This entry lists 20 T cell receptor beta chains sequenced from one sample in a study of cytomegalovirus exposure and HLA in healthy donors. Clones were sequenced by immunoSEQ multiplex PCR, and TCRdb holds only the in-frame ones, with some missing. The sample includes approximately 71,000 clones, 91% of them seen just once. The sequenced sample consisted of PBMCs. These receptors all come from a young man in good health and CMV-seronegative.

The genes are TRBV10-3 and TRBJ2-7; perhaps TRBD2 as D (5 bases). V gave up 7 bases and J gave up 6 bases, with 25 bases separating them. Germline CDR1 is ENHRY and CDR2 is SYGVKD. The CDR3 covers 16 residues. CDR3 loop: CAITGFGSGPRVEQYF. The CDR3 region has the DNA TGTGCCATCACGGGGTTCGGAAGCGGCCCCCGGGTCGAGCAGTACTTC.

This chain connects TRBV28 to TRBJ2-7; 7 bases are a match to TRBD1. This CDR3 has 15 amino acids. Unmatched junction bases numbered 8, after V lost 6 bases and J lost 0 bases. The germline V gene encodes CDR1 MDHEN and CDR2 SYDVKM. The CDR3 region has the DNA TGTGCCAGCAGCCCTGTGGCAGGGGGCTCCTACGAGCAGTACTTC. This encodes CASSPVAGGSYEQYF.

V and J are TRBV6-4 and TRBJ2-1; the match to TRBD2 covers 12 bases. CDR1 and CDR2 (germline): MRHNA, SNTAGT. V trimming: 5 bases; J trimming: 5 bases; junction bases outside the gene matches: 7. This CDR3 comprises 16 residues. The CDR3 coding sequence is TGTGCCAGCAGTACACAGGGACTAGCGGGCCACAATGAGCAGTTCTTC. Translated: CASSTQGLAGHNEQFF.

The chain recombines TRBV2 with TRBJ1-1; D call uncertain. Trimming removed 6 bases from V and 1 base from J, with 9 bases in between. This CDR3 has 13 amino acids. Per germline, CDR1 SNHLY and CDR2 FYNNEI. The CDR3 reads CASRDRGNTEAFF. CDR3 bases: TGTGCCAGCAGGGATCGCGGGAACACTGAAGCTTTCTTT.

This rearrangement joins TRBV7-3 to TRBJ2-1; 16 bases agree with TRBD2. The V and J ends lost 5 bases and 7 bases, in that order; junction bases with no gene match: 5. CDR1 is SGHTA and CDR2 is FQGTGA in the germline V gene. This CDR3 spans 16 amino acids. The CDR3 here is CASSVSGLAGGNEQFF. The CDR3 DNA reads TGTGCCAGCAGCGTCTCGGGACTAGCGGGAGGGAATGAGCAGTTCTTC. Full variable domain (remainder filled in from reference TRBV7-3 and TRBJ2-1): GAGVSQTPSNKVTEKGKYVELRCDPISGHTALYWYRQSLGQGPEFLIYFQGTGAADDSGLPNDRFFAVRPEGSVSTLKIQRTERGDSAVYLCASSVSGLAGGNEQFFGPGTRLTVL.

The gene calls are TRBV7-6 and TRBJ2-3, with 7 bases fitting TRBD2. This CDR3 has 14 amino acids. Losses at the gene ends were 4 bases for V and 1 base for J; bases not matched to a gene: 2. Germline CDR1 SGHVS, CDR2 FNYEAQ. Written as DNA, the CDR3 is TGTGCCAGCAGCTCGGCGGGGGGCACAGATACGCAGTATTTT. Translation gives CASSSAGGTDTQYF.

The J gene is TRBJ2-1, the V gene TRBV13; D is unresolved. Trimming took 3 bases from V and 3 from J, leaving 9 bases between them. The CDR3 sequence is 14 residues long. Germline V gene sequence: CDR1 PRHDT, CDR2 FYEKMQ (reference sequence). The CDR3 DNA sequence: TGTGCCAGCAGCTTGTTAGCAGACTACAATGAGCAGTTCTTC. This encodes CASSLLADYNEQFF. Full variable domain (rest looked up from reference TRBV13 and TRBJ2-1): AAGVIQSPRHLIKEKRETATLKCYPIPRHDTVYWYQQGPGQDPQFLISFYEKMQSDKGSIPDRFSAQQFSDYHSELNMSSLELGDSALYFCASSLLADYNEQFFGPGTRLTVL.

This clone was found a few times. The gene calls are TRBV5-4 and TRBJ2-7; D gene ambiguous. The CDR3 is made up of 12 amino acids. Looked up from germline, CDR1 is SGHNT and CDR2 is YYREEE (reference sequence). V lost 4 bases to trimming and J lost 7 bases, with 12 bases between them. CDR3 DNA: TGTGCCAGCAGCCTAGACTCTTCTGAGCAGTACTTC. Translated, it gives CASSLDSSEQYF.

This clone has a handful of counts. The chain is built from TRBV19 and TRBJ2-7, with a weak D call TRBD2 (6 bases). This CDR3 spans 17 amino acids. Germline CDR1 is LNHDA and CDR2 is SQIVND (reference sequence). V was trimmed by 6 bases and J by 6 bases, leaving 27 bases between them. The CDR3 loop is CASSLERERSTGVEQYF. The DNA for the CDR3 is TGTGCCAGTAGCCTCGAAAGGGAAAGGTCGACGGGAGTCGAGCAGTACTTC.

This chain joins TRBV19 and TRBJ2-2; TRBD2 is a possible D gene (7 bases). There are 16 residues in the CDR3. Trimming took off 5 bases at V and 7 bases at J, with 20 bases between the two ends. Germline V gene lookup returns CDR1 LNHDA and CDR2 SQIVND (reference sequence). The CDR3 sequence: CASSVWGREFDGELFF. The CDR3 DNA reads TGTGCCAGTAGTGTCTGGGGGCGGGAGTTTGACGGGGAGCTGTTTTTT. Based on the CDR3 plus reference TRBV19 and TRBJ2-2, the full variable domain is DGGITQSPKYLFRKEGQNVTLSCEQNLNHDAMYWYRQDPGQGLRLIYYSQIVNDFQKGDIAEGYSVSREKKESFPLTVTSAQKNPTAFYLCASSVWGREFDGELFFGEGSRLTVL.

The V gene is TRBV27, the J gene TRBJ2-7, with TRBD1 identical over 7 bases. The junction had 3 bases not matched to a gene; V was cut back by 2 bases and J by 2 bases. The CDR3 is 14 residues long. Per germline, CDR1 MNHEY and CDR2 SMNVEV (reference sequence). The CDR3 DNA follows: TGTGCCAGCAGTTTAATTGACAGGGCCTACGAGCAGTACTTC. Translated, it gives CASSLIDRAYEQYF.

This clone is judged medium-sized. The chain uses TRBV28 and TRBJ1-1; tentative D call: TRBD1 (6 bases). The CDR3 has 14 amino acids. V was pared by 6 bases and J by 4 bases, with 15 bases between. From germline, CDR1 is MDHEN and CDR2 SYDVKM. The CDR3 region has the DNA TGTGCCAGCAGGGACTCAGGGGTACGCACTGAAGCTTTCTTT. It encodes CASRDSGVRTEAFF.

The sample holds a few counts of this clone. Relative to the germline gene, one junction end is altered; a read error may explain this. The chain carries TRBV7-2 and TRBJ1-4, with D possibly matching TRBD1 (5 bases). This CDR3 is built from 15 residues. Germline V gene data show CDR1 as SGHTA and CDR2 as FQGNSA. Here the CDR3 reads CASSLEGLINEKLFF. The CDR3 nucleotides are TGTGCCAGCAGTTTAGAGGGACTGATAAATGAAAAACTGTTTTTT.

The chain carries TRBV28 and TRBJ1-4; 7 positions match TRBD1. Per the germline V gene, CDR1 is MDHEN and CDR2 is SYDVKM. The CDR3 extends over 14 amino acids. V shed 6 bases and J 5 bases; nucleotides not matched to a gene: 6. In DNA form, the CDR3 reads TGTGCCAGCAGCCCGACAGGGCACAATGAAAAACTGTTTTTT. Protein sequence: CASSPTGHNEKLFF.

The V gene is TRBV28, the J gene TRBJ1-5; D gene uncertain. Trimming stripped 5 bases from V and 10 bases from J, with 12 bases between. The CDR3 extends over 12 amino acids. Looked up from germline, CDR1 is MDHEN and CDR2 is SYDVKM. CDR3 in DNA: TGTGCCAGCAGTACCGCGACTGGACCCCAGCATTTT. It yields the protein CASSTATGPQHF. The entire variable domain, with the rest obtained from reference TRBV28 and TRBJ1-5, is as follows: DVKVTQSSRYLVKRTGEKVFLECVQDMDHENMFWYRQDPGLGLRLIYFSYDVKMKEKGDIPEGYSVSREKKERFSLILESASTNQTSMYLCASSTATGPQHFGDGTRLSIL.

V is TRBV20-1 and J is TRBJ2-1; D remains unclear. The CDR3 consists of 10 residues. Trimming stripped 7 bases from V and 9 bases from J, with 10 bases between. Germline-derived CDR1 and CDR2 are DFQATT and SNEGSKA (reference sequence). As DNA, the CDR3 is TGCAGTGGGAATCTAGGTGAGCAGTTCTTC. Residues: CSGNLGEQFF.

The chain has TRBV5-1 and TRBJ1-3, with D perhaps matching TRBD1 (5 bases). CDR3 length equals 15 residues. Germline V gene sequence: CDR1 SGHRS, CDR2 YFSETQ. The V and J ends lost 5 bases and 0 bases respectively, with 12 bases between them. CDR3 sequence reads: CASSYDSLSGNTIYF. In nucleotides, the CDR3 is TGCGCCAGCAGTTATGACAGTCTCTCTGGAAACACCATATATTTT.

The rearrangement joins TRBV9 to TRBJ1-5, with 7 bases that match TRBD1. The V segment lost 5 bases and the J segment 2 bases; nucleotides outside the gene matches: 22. Germline CDR1 and CDR2: SGDLS and YYNGEE. This CDR3 comprises 20 residues. CDR3 in amino acids: CASRVNLLKIKTGRNQPQHF. The DNA of the CDR3 is TGTGCCAGCAGGGTCAACCTCTTAAAGATCAAGACAGGGCGCAATCAGCCCCAGCATTTT.

The V call is TRBV4-3, the J call TRBJ2-5; a possible D gene is TRBD1 (6 bases). V gave up 10 bases and J gave up 5 bases, with 17 bases separating them. The CDR3 runs to 13 residues. Per germline, CDR1 LGHNA and CDR2 YSLEER. The CDR3 DNA is TGCGCCACCCGACAGGCCGCGCAGGAGACCCAGTACTTC. Translating it yields CATRQAAQETQYF.

The chain combines TRBV29-1 with TRBJ2-5, with TRBD1 matching over 9 bases. J lost 4 bases, V lost 0 bases, and 12 bases had no gene match. The CDR3 is 17 residues long. CDR1 is SQVTM, CDR2 ANQGSEA, per germline. CDR3 sequence (DNA): TGCAGCGTTGAAGATCTCAGCGGACAGGGGATTCGAGAGACCCAGTACTTC. Its protein is CSVEDLSGQGIRETQYF.